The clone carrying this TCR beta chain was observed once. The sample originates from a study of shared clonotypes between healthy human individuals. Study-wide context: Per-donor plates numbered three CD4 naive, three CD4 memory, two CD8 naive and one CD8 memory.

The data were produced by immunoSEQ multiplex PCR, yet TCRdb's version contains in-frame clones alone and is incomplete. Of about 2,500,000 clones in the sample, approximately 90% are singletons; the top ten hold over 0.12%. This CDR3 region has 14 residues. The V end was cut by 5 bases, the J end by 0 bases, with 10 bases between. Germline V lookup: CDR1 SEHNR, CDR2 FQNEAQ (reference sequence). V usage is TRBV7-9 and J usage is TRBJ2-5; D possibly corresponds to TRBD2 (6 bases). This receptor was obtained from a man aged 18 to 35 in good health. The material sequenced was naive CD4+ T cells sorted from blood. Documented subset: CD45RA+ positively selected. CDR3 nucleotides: TGTGCCAGCAGCCGCCGACTAGACCAAGAGACCCAGTACTTC. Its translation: CASSRRLDQETQYF.